Listed here are 8 T cell receptor beta chains from one sample, sequenced in a study of OX40 agonist ivuxolimab in advanced cancers. Only in-frame clones appear in the TCRdb table, and some are missing; sequencing was by immunoSEQ multiplex PCR. The sample consists of approximately 94,000 clones, approximately 90% of them appearing once. This material consisted of CD4+ or CD8+ T cells sorted from blood, taken in a trial of the OX40 agonist ivuxolimab. The receptors were sampled from an adult with an advanced solid tumor such as melanoma, head and neck, liver or kidney cancer.

CDR3: CASSFSTGAASGNTIYF. The CDR3 DNA reads TGTGCCAGCAGCTTTTCGACAGGGGCGGCCTCTGGAAACACCATATATTTT. The V and J genes are TRBV7-9 and TRBJ1-3; 8 nucleotides agree with TRBD1. CDR3 size: 17 residues. V was clipped by 3 bases and J by 0 bases; unmatched bases: 7. Germline V gene data show CDR1 as SEHNR and CDR2 as FQNEAQ (reference sequence). The full variable domain, in which reference TRBV7-9 and TRBJ1-3 provide the parts outside the CDR3, is DTGVSQNPRHKITKRGQNVTFRCDPISEHNRLYWYRQTLGQGPEFLTYFQNEAQLEKSRLLSDRFSAERPKGSFSTLEIQRTEQGDSAMYLCASSFSTGAASGNTIYFGEGSWLTVV.

The chain is built from TRBV2 and TRBJ2-5, with D maybe TRBD2 (6 bases). Trimming cost V 8 bases and J 3 bases, with 7 bases left between them. The CDR3 has 11 amino acids. CDR1 is SNHLY, CDR2 FYNNEI, per germline. Written as DNA, the CDR3 is TGTGCCAGCGGGACTGAAGAGACCCAGTACTTC. Its translation: CASGTEETQYF.

This clone was detected only once. The chain is built from TRBV5-1 and TRBJ1-4; D possibly corresponds to TRBD1 (6 bases). CDR1 is SGHRS and CDR2 is YFSETQ in the germline V gene. CDR3 length equals 14 residues. V was clipped by 0 bases and J by 3 bases, with 6 bases between them. For the CDR3, the DNA is TGCGCCAGCAGCTTGGACAGGGCTAATGAAAAACTGTTTTTT. Protein sequence: CASSLDRANEKLFF. Looking up the rest from reference TRBV5-1 and TRBJ1-4 gives the full variable domain: KAGVTQTPRYLIKTRGQQVTLSCSPISGHRSVSWYQQTPGQGLQFLFEYFSETQRNKGNFPGRFSGRQFSNSRSEMNVSTLELGDSALYLCASSLDRANEKLFFGSGTQLSVL.

The chain uses TRBV11-2 and TRBJ1-1; no definite D call. V was pared by 3 bases and J by 1 base, with 9 bases between. CDR3 length: 14 residues. Germline-derived CDR1 and CDR2 are SGHAT and FQNNGV. CDR3 coding DNA: TGTGCCAGCAGCTTTCAGGTAGCGAACACTGAAGCTTTCTTT. This sequence encodes CASSFQVANTEAFF.

This chain uses TRBV5-6 with TRBJ2-7; D not resolved. The CDR3 is 13 amino acids. Germline values: CDR1 SGHDT, CDR2 YYEEEE. V was cut by 2 bases and J by 1 base, with 7 bases left in between. CDR3 in amino acids: CASSFSQSYEQYF. Here the CDR3 DNA reads TGTGCCAGCAGCTTTTCCCAGTCCTACGAGCAGTACTTC.

CDR3 bases: TGTGCCAGCAGTGACATTCAGCCCCAGCATTTT. Its translation is CASSDIQPQHF. The V call is TRBV6-1, the J call TRBJ1-5; D is undetermined. The germline V gene encodes CDR1 MNHNS and CDR2 SASEGT. With 3 bases removed from V and 6 bases from J, the gap between germline ends came to 3 bases. This CDR3 comprises 11 residues.

The chain joins TRBV30 to TRBJ1-1; D is unresolved. The ends were cut back, 5 bases at V and 9 bases at J, with 13 bases in the middle. This CDR3 has 11 residues. Germline CDR1 is GTSNPN and CDR2 is SVGIG (reference sequence). CDR3 DNA: TGTGCCTGGGGCCTCGGCACCCAAGCTTTCTTT. Translated: CAWGLGTQAFF.

The rearrangement uses TRBV7-9 and TRBJ1-1, with 8 bases matching TRBD1. Per the germline V gene, CDR1 is SEHNR and CDR2 is FQNEAQ (reference sequence). The junction had 7 bases not matched to a gene; V was cut back by 1 base and J by 3 bases. The CDR3 has 16 amino acids. CDR3 sequence: CASSLGTGRFYTEAFF. DNA of the CDR3: TGTGCCAGCAGCTTAGGGACAGGGAGGTTTTACACTGAAGCTTTCTTT.